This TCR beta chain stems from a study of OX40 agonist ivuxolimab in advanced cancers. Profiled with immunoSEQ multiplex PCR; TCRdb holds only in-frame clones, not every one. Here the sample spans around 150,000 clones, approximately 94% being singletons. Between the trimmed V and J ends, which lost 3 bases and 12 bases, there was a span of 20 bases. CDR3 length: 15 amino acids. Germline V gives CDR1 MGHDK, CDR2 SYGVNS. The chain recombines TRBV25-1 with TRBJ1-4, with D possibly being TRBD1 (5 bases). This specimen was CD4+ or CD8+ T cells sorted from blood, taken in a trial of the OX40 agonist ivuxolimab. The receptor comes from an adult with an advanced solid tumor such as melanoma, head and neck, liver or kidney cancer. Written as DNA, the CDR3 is TGTGCCAGCAGTGAGGCTGCGGGGACCCTTGCGGAACTGTTTTTT. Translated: CASSEAAGTLAELFF.